Below are 32 T cell receptor beta chains sequenced from a single sample in a study of identical twins (dated by TCRdb to the mid-2010s). To prepare the library, 5' RACE was applied. Data came from an Illumina HiSeq 2000. TCRdb redid the processing of the public reads, applying fastp at Q25 and MiXCR, and retained in-frame beta chains. Every CDR3 protein is listed once, alongside the most common genes and DNA of its rows. Within this sample are some 1,700,000 distinct CDR3 sequences, with under 35% of them counted one time only. The top ten constitute about 0.27% of the sample. The sample was cord blood. The receptors were gathered from a newborn girl in good health.

The genes are TRBV5-4 and TRBJ1-1; 9 bases map to TRBD1. With 3 bases clipped from V and 0 bases from J, the junction kept 6 bases outside the gene matches. Germline loops: CDR1 SGHNT, CDR2 YYREEE (reference sequence). There are 16 residues in the CDR3. Here the CDR3 reads CASSSGTGKMNTEAFF. The CDR3 DNA sequence: TGTGCCAGCAGCTCCGGGACAGGGAAGATGAACACTGAAGCTTTCTTT.

Only a few counts were recorded for this clonotype. The chain employs TRBV28 and TRBJ2-7, with TRBD2 matching 8 bases. The length of the CDR3 is 14 residues. Losses at the gene ends were 6 bases for V and 2 bases for J; bases not matched to a gene: 6. CDR1 MDHEN and CDR2 SYDVKM come from the germline V gene. CDR3 loop: CASSREGPAYEQYF. CDR3 in DNA: TGTGCCAGCAGCCGGGAGGGACCGGCCTACGAGCAGTACTTC.

The table lists this clonotype with a few counts. The V gene is TRBV6-1, the J gene TRBJ2-7; D possibly corresponds to TRBD1 (5 bases). Germline lookup yields CDR1 MNHNS and CDR2 SASEGT. The V end lost 6 bases, the J end lost 4 bases, and 10 bases lay between the germline ends. The CDR3 extends over 12 amino acids. This CDR3 is CASRTNRYEQYF. As DNA, the CDR3 is TGTGCCAGCAGAACGAACAGGTACGAGCAGTACTTC.

The table lists this clonotype with a few counts. V usage is TRBV18 and J usage is TRBJ1-2; D uncertain. CDR1 KGHSH and CDR2 LQKENI come from the germline V gene. This CDR3 is built from 12 residues. With 3 bases removed from V and 9 bases from J, the gap between germline ends came to 11 bases. The CDR3 nucleotides read TGTGCCAGCTCACCCGGACTCCTGAGCTACACCTTC. This sequence encodes CASSPGLLSYTF.

This clonotype was found a few times. J is TRBJ2-1 and V is TRBV6-2 or TRBV6-3, with D possibly being TRBD2 (6 bases). The V gene lost 6 bases and the J gene lost 2 bases, with 14 bases spanning the gap. The CDR3 extends over 15 amino acids. The germline V gene has CDR1 MNHEY and CDR2 SVGEGT. The CDR3 DNA follows: TGTGCCAGCAGCCCAAGACTAGGGACCTACAATGAGCAGTTCTTC. It specifies CASSPRLGTYNEQFF.

This clonotype has just a few counts. V gene TRBV11-2 combines with J gene TRBJ2-5; tentative D call: TRBD1 (5 bases). The CDR3 loop spans 14 amino acids. Trimming cost V 8 bases and J 5 bases, with 18 bases left between them. From germline, CDR1 is SGHAT and CDR2 FQNNGV. The CDR3, as DNA: TGTGCCAGCGTTCCGTTAGGGGCGTGGGAGACCCAGTACTTC. Its translation: CASVPLGAWETQYF.

This clonotype was observed a few times. In DNA form, the CDR3 reads TGTGCCAGCAGTGAATCCGTGTCAGGCTATGGCTACACCTTC. Translating it yields CASSESVSGYGYTF. The J gene is TRBJ1-2, the V gene TRBV25-1; D remains ambiguous. V lost 1 base and J lost 4, with 10 bases in between. The germline V gene encodes CDR1 MGHDK and CDR2 SYGVNS. This CDR3 spans 14 amino acids.

This sequence joins TRBV20-1 and TRBJ2-7; 9 bases match TRBD2. Unmatched junction bases numbered 10, after V lost 4 bases and J lost 0 bases. The CDR3 is 16 amino acids. Germline CDR1 and CDR2: DFQATT and SNEGSKA (reference sequence). The CDR3 loop reads CSAKDLAGRSSYEQYF. CDR3 nucleotide sequence: TGCAGTGCTAAAGATCTAGCGGGAAGGAGCTCCTACGAGCAGTACTTC.

This clonotype was detected a few times. The chain is built from TRBV7-9 and TRBJ1-5; maybe TRBD1 (6 bases). V lost 4 bases, J lost 4 bases, and 17 bases lay in between. There are 16 residues in the CDR3. In germline, CDR1 is SEHNR, CDR2 FQNEAQ (reference sequence). CDR3: CASSSYNRDLNQPQHF. The CDR3 region has the DNA TGTGCCAGCAGCTCGTATAACAGGGATCTGAATCAGCCCCAGCATTTT. Complete variable domain (other parts from reference TRBV7-9 and TRBJ1-5): DTGVSQNPRHKITKRGQNVTFRCDPISEHNRLYWYRQTLGQGPEFLTYFQNEAQLEKSRLLSDRFSAERPKGSFSTLEIQRTEQGDSAMYLCASSSYNRDLNQPQHFGDGTRLSIL.

V gene TRBV20-1 combines with J gene TRBJ1-4; 7 bases are shared with TRBD1. V trimming: 3 bases; J trimming: 7 bases; junction bases outside the gene matches: 11. This CDR3 has 15 amino acids. CDR1 is DFQATT, CDR2 SNEGSKA, per germline (reference sequence). The CDR3 DNA reads TGCAGTGCTAGGGGGACGGACAGGTCTAGTGAAAAACTGTTTTTT. Protein sequence: CSARGTDRSSEKLFF.

This clonotype was counted a few times. V usage is TRBV4-2 and J usage is TRBJ1-2; no definite D call. This CDR3 contains 13 residues. The germline CDR1 and CDR2 sequences are LGHNA and YNFKEQ. V was pared by 1 base and J by 3 bases, with 6 bases between. The CDR3 reads CASSQADYYGYTF. The CDR3, as DNA: TGTGCCAGCAGCCAAGCCGACTACTATGGCTACACCTTC.

There are a few counts of this clonotype. V and J are TRBV28 and TRBJ2-7; 9 bases align to TRBD2. V lost 1 base, J lost 2 bases, and 9 bases stayed unmatched. Germline V lookup: CDR1 MDHEN, CDR2 SYDVKM. The CDR3 totals 17 residues. The CDR3 protein is CASSLSPSGKSAYEQYF. The CDR3 DNA follows: TGTGCCAGCAGTTTATCCCCTAGCGGGAAGTCTGCCTACGAGCAGTACTTC.

The V and J genes are TRBV2 and TRBJ2-7; perhaps D is TRBD1 or TRBD2 (5 bases each). From germline, CDR1 is SNHLY and CDR2 FYNNEI. Trimming took 8 bases from V and 2 from J, leaving 13 bases between them. The CDR3 consists of 13 residues. The CDR3 DNA follows: TGTGCCAGCGGTCGGGACGGCCCCTACGAGCAGTACTTC. It codes for CASGRDGPYEQYF.

This clonotype was counted only a few times. The J gene is TRBJ2-3, the V gene TRBV28, with 8 positions matching TRBD2. With 6 bases clipped from V and 2 bases from J, the junction kept 10 bases outside the gene matches. Germline V gene lookup returns CDR1 MDHEN and CDR2 SYDVKM. This CDR3 is 16 amino acids long. The CDR3 is CASSPGAGGFTDTQYF. The CDR3 DNA is TGTGCCAGCAGCCCTGGGGCGGGAGGCTTCACAGATACGCAGTATTTT.

DNA for the CDR3: TGTGCCAGCTCTAGGACTAGCGGGAGGGGGAGCTCCTACAATGAGCAGTACTTC. Amino acids: CASSRTSGRGSSYNEQYF. This chain joins TRBV6-1 and TRBJ2-1; 15 positions match TRBD2. The J call may be wrong; the DNA end is better matched by TRBJ2-7. The CDR3 totals 18 residues. Germline V CDR1 and CDR2: MNHNS, SASEGT.

This clonotype showed up just a few times. The chain has TRBV4-1 and TRBJ2-3; perhaps TRBD2 as D (6 bases). Germline V CDR1 and CDR2: MGHRA, YSYEKL. Trimming removed 0 bases at V and 1 base at J, with 8 bases between. The CDR3 extends over 15 amino acids. CDR3 residues: CASSQDGTGTDTQYF. CDR3 DNA: TGCGCCAGCAGCCAAGACGGGACTGGCACAGATACGCAGTATTTT.

The chain employs TRBV6-1 and TRBJ2-3; D ambiguous. V was clipped by 0 bases and J by 2 bases, with 9 bases between them. Per the germline V gene, CDR1 is MNHNS and CDR2 is SASEGT. The CDR3 has 15 amino acids. CDR3 DNA: TGTGCCAGCAGTGAAGCGCCAGTTTCCACAGATACGCAGTATTTT. It encodes CASSEAPVSTDTQYF.

The chain combines TRBV6-5 with TRBJ1-5, with a tentative D call TRBD1 (6 bases). CDR1 and CDR2 (germline): MNHEY, SVGAGI. The CDR3 is 13 amino acids. V was shortened by 8 bases and J by 2 bases, with 10 bases between the two germline ends. The CDR3 loop is CASGGGRNQPQHF. In nucleotides, the CDR3 is TGTGCCAGCGGGGGCGGGCGCAATCAGCCCCAGCATTTT.

Points on this clonotype: Being one base from a much bigger clone, this may be a read error. The chain employs TRBV10-3 and TRBJ1-2, with 7 bases fitting TRBD1. The germline gives CDR1 ENHRY, CDR2 SYGVKD. V trimming: 11 bases; J trimming: 6 bases; junction bases outside the gene matches: 9. The CDR3 sequence is 12 residues long. The CDR3 DNA sequence: TGTGCCCGCGAGGGACAGTCCGATGGCTACACCTTC. Translation: CAREGQSDGYTF.

This chain joins TRBV4-1 and TRBJ2-5; 8 bases line up with TRBD2. The germline gives CDR1 MGHRA, CDR2 YSYEKL. The length of the CDR3 is 18 residues. V lost 1 base, J lost 11 bases, and 21 bases stayed unmatched. The CDR3 DNA reads TGCGCCAGCAGCCAAGGATTCTTTAGGAGCGGGGGATACAATGAGCAGTACTTC. This encodes CASSQGFFRSGGYNEQYF.

This clonotype was picked up a small number of times. The CDR3 DNA is TGTGCCAGCAGCTTAGGGTATCGGACCGACTACGAGCAGTACTTC. It specifies CASSLGYRTDYEQYF. The chain carries TRBV7-6 and TRBJ2-7, with unresolved D. Per the germline V gene, CDR1 is SGHVS and CDR2 is FNYEAQ. The V gene lost 1 base and the J gene lost 3 bases, with 13 bases spanning the gap. This CDR3 contains 15 residues.

This clonotype was recorded a few times. The V gene is TRBV5-1, the J gene TRBJ2-1, with TRBD2 as a possible D gene (7 bases). The ends were cut back, 3 bases at V and 2 bases at J, with 12 bases in the middle. This CDR3 comprises 15 residues. The V gene's germline CDR1 is SGHRS and CDR2 YFSETQ. CDR3 in DNA: TGCGCCAGCAGCTCCTGGGGGGGCGCCTACAATGAGCAGTTCTTC. Residues: CASSSWGGAYNEQFF.

This clonotype was recorded a few times. J is TRBJ1-5 and V is TRBV18; 7 bases align to TRBD1. Trimming at V came to 1 base and at J to 2 bases, leaving 8 bases not matched to a gene. The germline CDR1 and CDR2 sequences are KGHSH and LQKENI. The CDR3 contains 17 residues. The CDR3 spells CASSPLEQGMGNQPQHF. CDR3 nucleotides: TGTGCCAGCTCACCACTAGAACAGGGGATGGGCAATCAGCCCCAGCATTTT. The full variable domain, its missing parts supplied by reference TRBV18 and TRBJ1-5, is NAGVMQNPRHLVRRRGQEARLRCSPMKGHSHVYWYRQLPEEGLKFMVYLQKENIIDESGMPKERFSAEFPKEGPSILRIQQVVRGDSAAYFCASSPLEQGMGNQPQHFGDGTRLSIL.

The V and J genes are TRBV20-1 and TRBJ2-7; TRBD2 agrees at 8 bases. The CDR3 consists of 15 residues. Germline loops: CDR1 DFQATT, CDR2 SNEGSKA (reference sequence). With V trimmed by 6 bases and J by 3 bases, 13 bases remained unmatched. CDR3 coding DNA: TGCAGTGCAATGCACATCAGGACTAGCCTCTACGAGCAGTACTTC. Translating gives CSAMHIRTSLYEQYF.

V and J are TRBV29-1 and TRBJ2-5, with D uncertain. The germline V gene encodes CDR1 SQVTM and CDR2 ANQGSEA. The V and J ends lost 4 bases and 10 bases respectively, with 16 bases between them. This CDR3 region has 12 residues. The CDR3 reads CSVVGASYDQYF. In DNA, the CDR3 is TGCAGCGTTGTGGGCGCTAGTTACGACCAGTACTTC.

The sample holds many counts of this clonotype. The V call is TRBV12-3 or TRBV12-4, the J call TRBJ2-3; 13 positions match TRBD2. The CDR3 runs to 16 residues. Losses at the gene ends were 6 bases for V and 2 bases for J; bases not matched to a gene: 5. CDR3 protein: CASSRGLAGPTDTQYF. DNA of the CDR3: TGTGCCAGCAGCCGGGGACTAGCGGGACCCACAGATACGCAGTATTTT.

This clonotype has ten or more counts. V usage is TRBV2 and J usage is TRBJ2-7; D unresolved. TRBJ2-5 explains the end of the DNA better; the J call may be wrong. In germline, CDR1 is SNHLY, CDR2 FYNNEI. CDR3 size: 11 residues. CDR3 bases: TGTGCCAGCAGTGATGTGGAGACCCAGTACTTC. This gives the protein CASSDVETQYF.

Points on this clonotype: Being one base from a much bigger clone, this may be a read error. The chain uses TRBV3-1 and TRBJ2-7, with no clear D. CDR1 and CDR2 from the germline V gene are LGHDT and YNNKEL (reference sequence). V lost 1 base and J 7 bases, leaving 11 bases between the germline ends. The CDR3 has 13 amino acids. The CDR3 here is CASSQVLWDEQYF. The CDR3 nucleotides read TGTGCCAGCAGCCAAGTGCTCTGGGATGAGCAGTACTTC.

Details on this clonotype: Mismatch with germline at one junction end may stem from a read error. V usage is TRBV4-2 and J usage is TRBJ2-7; D is uncertain. The CDR3 totals 14 residues. Germline-derived CDR1 and CDR2 are LGHNA and YNFKEQ. CDR3 protein: CASSQSLDLYERYF. CDR3 coding DNA: TGTGCCAGCAGCCAATCTCTGGATCTCTACGAGCGGTACTTC.

With respect to this clonotype: One end of the junction varies from germline; a read error may be responsible. The rearrangement uses TRBV7-2 and TRBJ1-5; a possible D gene is TRBD1 (6 bases). Per the germline V gene, CDR1 is SGHTA and CDR2 is FQGNSA. The CDR3 has 15 amino acids. The CDR3 reads CASSLVVGGNRPQHF. CDR3 DNA sequence: TGTGCCAGCAGCTTAGTGGTGGGGGGCAATCGGCCCCAGCATTTT.

A note on this clonotype: At one boundary the junction diverges from the germline segment, which might be a read error. The chain uses TRBV5-1 and TRBJ2-5, with a weak D call TRBD1 (6 bases). From germline, CDR1 is SGHRS and CDR2 YFSETQ. The CDR3 has 13 amino acids. The CDR3 DNA reads as TGCGCCAACAGCTTGGGGGCACAAGAGACCCAGTACTTC. This gives the protein CANSLGAQETQYF.

This clonotype was seen only a few times. The chain employs TRBV6-1 and TRBJ2-6; 7 positions match TRBD1. The CDR3 is 16 amino acids. Unmatched junction bases numbered 7, after V lost 8 bases and J lost 0 bases. Germline CDR1 is MNHNS and CDR2 is SASEGT. The CDR3 here is CASSGTAHSGANVLTF. CDR3 DNA: TGTGCCAGCTCCGGGACAGCCCACTCTGGGGCCAACGTCCTGACTTTC.